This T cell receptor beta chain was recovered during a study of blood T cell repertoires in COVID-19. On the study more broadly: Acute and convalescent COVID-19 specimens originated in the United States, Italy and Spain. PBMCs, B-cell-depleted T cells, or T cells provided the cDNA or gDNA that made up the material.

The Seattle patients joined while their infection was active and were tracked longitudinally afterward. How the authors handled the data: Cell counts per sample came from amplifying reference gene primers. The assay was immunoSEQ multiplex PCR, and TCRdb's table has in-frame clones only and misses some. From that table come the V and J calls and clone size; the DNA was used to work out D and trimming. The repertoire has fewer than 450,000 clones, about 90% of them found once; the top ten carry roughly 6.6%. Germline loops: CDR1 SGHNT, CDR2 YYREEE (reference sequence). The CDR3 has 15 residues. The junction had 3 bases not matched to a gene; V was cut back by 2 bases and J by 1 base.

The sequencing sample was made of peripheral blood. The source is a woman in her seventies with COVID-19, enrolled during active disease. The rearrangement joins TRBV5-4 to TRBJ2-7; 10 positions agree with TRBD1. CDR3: CASSFGTGASYEQYF. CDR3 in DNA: TGTGCCAGCAGCTTTGGGACAGGGGCTTCCTACGAGCAGTACTTC. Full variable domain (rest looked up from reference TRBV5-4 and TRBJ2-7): ETGVTQSPTHLIKTRGQQVTLRCSSQSGHNTVSWYQQALGQGPQFIFQYYREEENGRGNFPPRFSGLQFPNYSSELNVNALELDDSALYLCASSFGTGASYEQYFGPGTRLTVT.